Each of the 8 T cell receptor beta chains below was sequenced from the same sample in a study of OX40 agonist ivuxolimab in advanced cancers. Produced via immunoSEQ multiplex PCR; TCRdb's table is partial and in-frame only. The data show some 69,000 clones, 88% seen once. The source was CD4+ or CD8+ T cells sorted from blood, collected in a trial of the OX40 agonist ivuxolimab. The receptor source for this set is an adult with an advanced solid tumor such as melanoma, head and neck, liver or kidney cancer.

This clone has just one count. The chain employs TRBV5-4 and TRBJ2-1; D gene ambiguous. This CDR3 region has 13 residues. Per the germline V gene, CDR1 is SGHNT and CDR2 is YYREEE (reference sequence). V dropped 4 bases and J dropped 8 bases, with 13 bases sitting between them. CDR3 loop: CASSPNVIDEQFF. In DNA, the CDR3 is TGTGCCAGCAGCCCGAACGTAATTGATGAGCAGTTCTTC.

The chain uses TRBV7-6 and TRBJ2-5; D unresolved. The CDR3 totals 12 residues. The germline CDR1 and CDR2 sequences are SGHVS and FNYEAQ. Trimming removed 5 bases from V and 3 bases from J, with 7 bases in between. CDR3 sequence (DNA): TGTGCCAGCAGCCCCGGCAAAGAGACCCAGTACTTC. Amino acid sequence: CASSPGKETQYF.

V is TRBV2 and J is TRBJ2-7, with 7 bases lining up with TRBD1. In germline, CDR1 is SNHLY, CDR2 FYNNEI. The V gene end was trimmed by 0 bases and the J gene end by 2 bases; junction bases not matched to a gene: 7. There are 16 residues in the CDR3. This chain's CDR3 is CASSEAGRGIPYEQYF. The CDR3 nucleotides are TGTGCCAGCAGTGAAGCGGGCAGGGGGATACCCTACGAGCAGTACTTC. Complete variable domain (other parts from reference TRBV2 and TRBJ2-7): EPEVTQTPSHQVTQMGQEVILRCVPISNHLYFYWYRQILGQKVEFLVSFYNNEISEKSEIFDDQFSVERPDGSNFTLKIRSTKLEDSAMYFCASSEAGRGIPYEQYFGPGTRLTVT.

The rearrangement joins TRBV28 to TRBJ1-2, with D tentatively TRBD1 (5 bases). Germline CDR1 MDHEN, CDR2 SYDVKM. The V end was cut by 3 bases, the J end by 5 bases, with 13 bases between. The CDR3 runs 14 residues. The CDR3 nucleotides read TGTGCCAGCAGTTTTTCTGGGGCCCGGTATGGCTACACCTTC. Encoded protein: CASSFSGARYGYTF.

This chain uses TRBV6-5 with TRBJ1-6, with D possibly TRBD1 on 5 matching bases. The CDR3 totals 16 residues. The ends were cut back, 0 bases at V and 7 bases at J, with 13 bases in the middle. Germline-derived CDR1 and CDR2 are MNHEY and SVGAGI. The CDR3 region is CASSYSLDRNNSPLHF. The CDR3, as DNA: TGTGCCAGCAGTTACTCGTTAGACAGAAACAATTCACCCCTCCACTTT.

The chain is built from TRBV25-1 and TRBJ1-4; unclear D gene. Germline CDR1 reads MGHDK; CDR2 reads SYGVNS. The CDR3 totals 13 residues. Between the trimmed V and J ends, which lost 6 bases and 6 bases, there was a span of 11 bases. CDR3 DNA sequence: TGTGCCAGCAGAAGAGGGTTCCATGAAAAACTGTTTTTT. This sequence encodes CASRRGFHEKLFF.

A single count supports this clone. This chain uses TRBV5-1 with TRBJ1-1; possibly TRBD1 for D (6 bases). The CDR3 totals 14 residues. V dropped 3 bases and J dropped 5 bases, with 14 bases sitting between them. From germline, CDR1 is SGHRS and CDR2 YFSETQ. The CDR3 region is CASSSTGWNTEAFF. CDR3 coding DNA: TGCGCCAGCAGCTCAACAGGGTGGAATACTGAAGCTTTCTTT.

The chain recombines TRBV18 with TRBJ2-3; TRBD1 might be the D (5 bases). Germline V lookup: CDR1 KGHSH, CDR2 LQKENI. This CDR3 comprises 16 residues. V was cut by 3 bases and J by 1 base, with 14 bases left in between. CDR3 in amino acids: CASSPQDTLGTDTQYF. DNA for the CDR3: TGTGCCAGCTCACCCCAGGACACCCTGGGCACAGATACGCAGTATTTT.